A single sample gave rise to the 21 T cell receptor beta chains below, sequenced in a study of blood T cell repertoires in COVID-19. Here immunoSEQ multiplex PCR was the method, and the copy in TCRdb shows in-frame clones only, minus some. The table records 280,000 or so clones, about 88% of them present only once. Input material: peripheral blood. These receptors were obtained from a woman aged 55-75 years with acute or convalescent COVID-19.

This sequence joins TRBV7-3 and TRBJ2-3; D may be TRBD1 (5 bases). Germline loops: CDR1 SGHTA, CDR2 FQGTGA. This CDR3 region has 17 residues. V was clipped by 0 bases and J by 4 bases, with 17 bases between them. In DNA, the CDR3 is TGTGCCAGCAGCTTAACGGGGCAGACAAGTATGGCAGATACGCAGTATTTT. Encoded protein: CASSLTGQTSMADTQYF.

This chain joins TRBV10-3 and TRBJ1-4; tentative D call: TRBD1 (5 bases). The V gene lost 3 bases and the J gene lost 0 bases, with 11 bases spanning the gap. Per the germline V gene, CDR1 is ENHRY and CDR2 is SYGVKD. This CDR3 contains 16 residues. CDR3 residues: CAISDAGKATNEKLFF. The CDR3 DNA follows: TGTGCCATCAGTGACGCAGGGAAGGCAACTAATGAAAAACTGTTTTTT.

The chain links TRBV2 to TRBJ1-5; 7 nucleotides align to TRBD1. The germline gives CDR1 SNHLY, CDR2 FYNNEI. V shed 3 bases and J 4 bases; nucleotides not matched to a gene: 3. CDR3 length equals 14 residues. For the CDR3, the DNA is TGTGCCAGCAGTGACGCAGGGGGAAATCAGCCCCAGCATTTT. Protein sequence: CASSDAGGNQPQHF. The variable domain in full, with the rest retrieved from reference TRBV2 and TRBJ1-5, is EPEVTQTPSHQVTQMGQEVILRCVPISNHLYFYWYRQILGQKVEFLVSFYNNEISEKSEIFDDQFSVERPDGSNFTLKIRSTKLEDSAMYFCASSDAGGNQPQHFGDGTRLSIL.

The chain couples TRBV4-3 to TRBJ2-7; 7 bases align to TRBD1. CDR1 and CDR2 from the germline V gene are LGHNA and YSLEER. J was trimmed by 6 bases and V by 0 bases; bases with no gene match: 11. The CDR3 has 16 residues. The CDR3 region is CASSQDVTGVAFEQYF. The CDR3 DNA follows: TGCGCCAGCAGCCAAGACGTAACAGGGGTTGCGTTCGAGCAGTACTTC.

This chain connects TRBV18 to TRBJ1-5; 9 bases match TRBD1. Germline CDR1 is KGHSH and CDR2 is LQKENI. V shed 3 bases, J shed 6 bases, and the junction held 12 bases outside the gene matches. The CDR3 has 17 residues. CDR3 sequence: CASSPDRGADSFQPQHF. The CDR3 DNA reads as TGTGCCAGCTCACCGGACAGGGGCGCTGATTCTTTTCAGCCCCAGCATTTT.

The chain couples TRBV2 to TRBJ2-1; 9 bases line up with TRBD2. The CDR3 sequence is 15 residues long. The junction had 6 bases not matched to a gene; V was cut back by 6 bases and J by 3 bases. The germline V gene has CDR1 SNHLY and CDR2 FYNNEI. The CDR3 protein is CASRVTSGDYNEQFF. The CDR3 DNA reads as TGTGCCAGCAGGGTGACTAGCGGAGACTACAATGAGCAGTTCTTC.

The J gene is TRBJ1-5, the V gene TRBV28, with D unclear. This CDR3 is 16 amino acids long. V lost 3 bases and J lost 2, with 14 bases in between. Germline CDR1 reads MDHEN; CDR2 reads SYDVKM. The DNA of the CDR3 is TGTGCCAGCAGTTTGCGCGCGGGGTTGGGCAATCAGCCCCAGCATTTT. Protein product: CASSLRAGLGNQPQHF.

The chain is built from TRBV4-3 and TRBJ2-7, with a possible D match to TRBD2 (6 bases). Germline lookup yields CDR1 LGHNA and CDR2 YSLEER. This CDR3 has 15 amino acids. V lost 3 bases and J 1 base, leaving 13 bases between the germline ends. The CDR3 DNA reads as TGCGCCAGCAGCCAGGGGGGTTTCGAGTCCTACGAGCAGTACTTC. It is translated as CASSQGGFESYEQYF.

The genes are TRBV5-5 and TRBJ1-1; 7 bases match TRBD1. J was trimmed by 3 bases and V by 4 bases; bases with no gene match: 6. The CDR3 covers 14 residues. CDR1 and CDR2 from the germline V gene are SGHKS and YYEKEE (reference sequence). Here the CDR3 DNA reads TGTGCCAGCAGCCGTCAACAGGGGTACACTGAAGCTTTCTTT. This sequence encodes CASSRQQGYTEAFF.

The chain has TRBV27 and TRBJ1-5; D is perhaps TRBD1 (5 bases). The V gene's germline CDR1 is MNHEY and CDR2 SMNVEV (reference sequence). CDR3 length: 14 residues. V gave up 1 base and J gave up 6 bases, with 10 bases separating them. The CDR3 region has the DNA TGTGCCAGCAGTTTATGGGGGGACGGTCAGCCCCAGCATTTT. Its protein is CASSLWGDGQPQHF.

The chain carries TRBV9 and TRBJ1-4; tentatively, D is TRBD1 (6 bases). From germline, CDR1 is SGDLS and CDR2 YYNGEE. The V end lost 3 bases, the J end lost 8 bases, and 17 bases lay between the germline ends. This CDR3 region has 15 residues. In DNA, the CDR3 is TGTGCCAGCAGCGCGGACAGTTTTGGTATCGAAAAACTGTTTTTT. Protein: CASSADSFGIEKLFF.

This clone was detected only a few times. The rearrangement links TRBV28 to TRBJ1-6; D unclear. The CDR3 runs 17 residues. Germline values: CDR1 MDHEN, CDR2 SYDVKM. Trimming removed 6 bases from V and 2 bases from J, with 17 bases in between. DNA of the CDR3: TGTGCCAGCAGCCTGCCTTCATCGGGAGCCTATAATTCACCCCTCCACTTT. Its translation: CASSLPSSGAYNSPLHF.

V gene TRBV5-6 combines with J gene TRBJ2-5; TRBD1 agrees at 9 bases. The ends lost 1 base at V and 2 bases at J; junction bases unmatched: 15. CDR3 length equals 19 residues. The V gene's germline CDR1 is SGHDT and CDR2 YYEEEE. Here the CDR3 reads CASSLSIWLGQGQQETQYF. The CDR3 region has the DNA TGTGCCAGCAGCTTGTCTATCTGGTTGGGACAGGGTCAACAAGAGACCCAGTACTTC. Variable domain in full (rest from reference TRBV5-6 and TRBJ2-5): DAGVTQSPTHLIKTRGQQVTLRCSPKSGHDTVSWYQQALGQGPQFIFQYYEEEERQRGNFPDRFSGHQFPNYSSELNVNALLLGDSALYLCASSLSIWLGQGQQETQYFGPGTRLLVL.

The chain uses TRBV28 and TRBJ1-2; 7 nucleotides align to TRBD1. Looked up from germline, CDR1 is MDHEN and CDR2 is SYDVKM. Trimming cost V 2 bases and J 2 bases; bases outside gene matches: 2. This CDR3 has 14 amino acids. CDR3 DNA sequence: TGTGCCAGCAGTTTAGGGACAGCCAACTATGGCTACACCTTC. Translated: CASSLGTANYGYTF.

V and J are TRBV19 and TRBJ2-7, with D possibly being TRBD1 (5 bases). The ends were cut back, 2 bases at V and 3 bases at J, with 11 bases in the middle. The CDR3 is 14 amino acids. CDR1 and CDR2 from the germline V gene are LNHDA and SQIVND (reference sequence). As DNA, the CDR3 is TGTGCCAGTAGTATACACAGGAGCGACTACGAGCAGTACTTC. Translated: CASSIHRSDYEQYF. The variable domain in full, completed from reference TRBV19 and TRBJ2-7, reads DGGITQSPKYLFRKEGQNVTLSCEQNLNHDAMYWYRQDPGQGLRLIYYSQIVNDFQKGDIAEGYSVSREKKESFPLTVTSAQKNPTAFYLCASSIHRSDYEQYFGPGTRLTVT.

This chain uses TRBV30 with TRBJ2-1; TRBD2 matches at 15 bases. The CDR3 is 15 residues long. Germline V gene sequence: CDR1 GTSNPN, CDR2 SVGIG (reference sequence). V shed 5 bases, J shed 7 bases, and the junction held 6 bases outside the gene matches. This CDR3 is CAWDGLAGGWNEQFF. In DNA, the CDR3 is TGTGCCTGGGATGGACTAGCGGGGGGGTGGAATGAGCAGTTCTTC.

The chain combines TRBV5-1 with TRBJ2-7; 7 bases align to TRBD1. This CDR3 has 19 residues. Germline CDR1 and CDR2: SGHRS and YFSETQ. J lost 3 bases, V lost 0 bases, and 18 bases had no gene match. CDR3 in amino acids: CASSLAVTGYEVSLYEQYF. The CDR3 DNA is TGCGCCAGCAGCTTGGCTGTGACAGGGTATGAAGTCTCCCTCTACGAGCAGTACTTC.

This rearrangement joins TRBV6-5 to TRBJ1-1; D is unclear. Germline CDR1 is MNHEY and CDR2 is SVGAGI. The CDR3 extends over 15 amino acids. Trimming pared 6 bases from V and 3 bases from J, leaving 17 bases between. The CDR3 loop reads CASRGMGPEDTEAFF. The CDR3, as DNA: TGTGCCAGCAGAGGAATGGGCCCGGAGGACACTGAAGCTTTCTTT.

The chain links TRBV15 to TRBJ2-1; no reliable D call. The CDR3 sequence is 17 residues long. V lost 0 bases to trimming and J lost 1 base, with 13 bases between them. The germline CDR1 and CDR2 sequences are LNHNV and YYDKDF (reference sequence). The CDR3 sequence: CATSRDYRILSYNEQFF. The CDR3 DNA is TGTGCCACCAGCAGAGATTACAGAATACTGTCCTACAATGAGCAGTTCTTC.

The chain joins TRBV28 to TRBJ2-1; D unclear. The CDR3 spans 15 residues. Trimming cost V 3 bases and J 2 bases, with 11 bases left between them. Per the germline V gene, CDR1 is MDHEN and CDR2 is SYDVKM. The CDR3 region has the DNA TGTGCCAGCAGTTTTAGACAAGGTGCCTACAATGAGCAGTTCTTC. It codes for CASSFRQGAYNEQFF.

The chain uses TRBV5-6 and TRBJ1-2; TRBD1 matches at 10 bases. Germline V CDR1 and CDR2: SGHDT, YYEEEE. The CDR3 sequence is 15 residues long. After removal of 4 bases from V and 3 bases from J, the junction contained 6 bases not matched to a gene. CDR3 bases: TGTGCCAGCAGCAGACCGGGACAGGGGCACTATGGCTACACCTTC. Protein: CASSRPGQGHYGYTF.